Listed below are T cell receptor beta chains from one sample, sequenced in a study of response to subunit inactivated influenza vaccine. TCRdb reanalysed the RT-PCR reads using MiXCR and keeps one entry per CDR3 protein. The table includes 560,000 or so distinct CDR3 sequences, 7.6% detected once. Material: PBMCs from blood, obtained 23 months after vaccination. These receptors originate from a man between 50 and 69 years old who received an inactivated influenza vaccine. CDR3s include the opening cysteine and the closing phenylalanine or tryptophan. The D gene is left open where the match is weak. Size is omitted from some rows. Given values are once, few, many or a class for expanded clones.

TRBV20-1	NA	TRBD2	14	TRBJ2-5	CSAPGLAFQETQYF	TGCAGTGCCCCGGGACTAGCGTTTCAAGAGACCCAGTACTTC
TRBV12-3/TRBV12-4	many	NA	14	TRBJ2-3	CASSLTRGTDTQYF	TGTGCCAGCAGTTTAACCAGGGGCACAGATACGCAGTATTTT
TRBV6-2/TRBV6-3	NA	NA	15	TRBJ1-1	CASKLSGGFRPEAFF	TGTGCCAGCAAACTCTCCGGAGGGTTTCGCCCTGAAGCTTTCTTT
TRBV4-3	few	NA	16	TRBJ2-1	CASSQDWTPTYNEQFF	TGCGCCAGCAGCCAAGATTGGACTCCCACCTACAATGAGCAGTTCTTC
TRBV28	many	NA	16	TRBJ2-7	CASSSPQGAHEGEQYF	TGTGCCAGCAGCTCCCCACAGGGTGCACACGAGGGAGAGCAGTACTTC
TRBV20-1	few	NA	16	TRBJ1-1	CSARGDQDRHNTEAFF	TGCAGTGCTAGAGGTGACCAGGACAGACACAACACTGAAGCTTTCTTT
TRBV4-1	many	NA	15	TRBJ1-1	CASSQDSRGGTEAFF	TGCGCCAGCAGCCAGGATAGTAGGGGAGGCACTGAAGCTTTCTTT
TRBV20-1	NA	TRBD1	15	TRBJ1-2	CSARPWTGEGDGYTF	TGCAGTGCTAGACCATGGACAGGGGAGGGGGATGGCTACACCTTC
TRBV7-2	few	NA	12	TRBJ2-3	CASSPFEDTQYF	TGTGCCAGCAGCCCTTTTGAAGATACGCAGTATTTT
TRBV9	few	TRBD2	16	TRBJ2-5	CASSVGVAGERETQYF	TGTGCCAGCAGCGTAGGGGTGGCGGGAGAACGCGAGACCCAGTACTTC
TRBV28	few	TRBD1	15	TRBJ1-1	CASSFSGGAKTEAFF	TGTGCCAGCAGTTTTTCAGGGGGCGCGAAGACTGAAGCTTTCTTT
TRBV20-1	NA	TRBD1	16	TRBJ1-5	CSAPLGRQGSYQPQHF	TGCAGTGCTCCGCTTGGGCGACAGGGGAGTTATCAGCCCCAGCATTTT
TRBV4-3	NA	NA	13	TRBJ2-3	CASSQDNRDTQYF	TGCGCCAGCAGCCAAGACAACCGGGATACGCAGTATTTT
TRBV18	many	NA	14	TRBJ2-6	CASSLPSGANVLTF	TGTGCCAGCTCCCTCCCCTCTGGGGCCAACGTCCTGACTTTC
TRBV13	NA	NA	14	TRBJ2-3	CASSSRTSTDTQYF	TGTGCCAGCAGCTCAAGGACTAGCACAGATACGCAGTATTTT
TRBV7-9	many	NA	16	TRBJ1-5	CASSPYKLGSNQPQHF	TGTGCCAGCAGCCCTTACAAACTCGGGAGCAATCAGCCCCAGCATTTT
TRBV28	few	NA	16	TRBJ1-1	CASSLMGKGQGGKAFF	TGTGCCAGCAGTTTAATGGGGAAGGGGCAGGGCGGTAAAGCTTTCTTT
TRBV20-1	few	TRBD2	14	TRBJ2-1	CSASAGGDNNEQFF	TGCAGTGCTAGCGCGGGGGGGGATAACAATGAGCAGTTCTTC
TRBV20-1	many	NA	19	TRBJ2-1	CSARQKQVSNFLLYNEQFF	TGCAGTGCTAGACAAAAACAGGTGTCTAACTTTCTACTTTACAATGAGCAGTTCTTC
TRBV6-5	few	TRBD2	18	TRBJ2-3	CASSYSKSSSGRTDTQYF	TGTGCCAGCAGTTACTCGAAATCCTCTAGCGGGAGAACAGATACGCAGTATTTT
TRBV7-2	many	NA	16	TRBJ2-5	CASSLAQAPVQETQYF	TGTGCCAGCAGCTTAGCTCAGGCGCCAGTACAAGAGACCCAGTACTTC
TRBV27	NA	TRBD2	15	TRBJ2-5	CASSRLLTSGETQYF	TGTGCCAGCAGTCGACTTCTGACTAGCGGAGAGACCCAGTACTTC
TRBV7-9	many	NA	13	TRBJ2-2	CASSFWGSGELFF	TGTGCCAGCAGCTTTTGGGGGTCCGGGGAGCTGTTTTTT
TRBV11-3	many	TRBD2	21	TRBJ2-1	CASSSTPGLAGRPSSYNEQFF	TGTGCCAGCAGCTCCACCCCGGGACTAGCGGGAAGACCTAGCTCCTACAATGAGCAGTTCTTC
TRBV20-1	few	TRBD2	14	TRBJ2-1	CSALAGVSVNEQFF	TGCAGTGCCCTAGCGGGAGTGAGTGTCAATGAGCAGTTCTTC
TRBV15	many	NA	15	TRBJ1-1	CATSRGGRGGTEAFF	TGTGCCACCAGCCGAGGAGGCAGGGGAGGAACTGAAGCTTTCTTT
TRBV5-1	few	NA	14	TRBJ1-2	CASSSDGMGYGYTF	TGCGCCAGCAGCTCGGACGGTATGGGCTATGGCTACACCTTC
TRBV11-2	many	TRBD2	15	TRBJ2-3	CASSLRAGDTDTQYF	TGTGCCAGCAGCTTACGAGCGGGAGACACAGATACGCAGTATTTT
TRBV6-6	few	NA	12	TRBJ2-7	CASSRGTGEQYF	TGTGCCAGCAGCCGCGGGACTGGGGAGCAGTACTTC
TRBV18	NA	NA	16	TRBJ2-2	CASSPPGWGNTGELFF	TGTGCCAGCTCACCACCGGGCTGGGGGAACACCGGGGAGCTGTTTTTT
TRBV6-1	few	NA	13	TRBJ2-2	CVIGEPNTGELFF	TGTGTTATCGGGGAGCCCAACACCGGGGAGCTGTTTTTT
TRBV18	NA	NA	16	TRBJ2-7	CASSPVVGQSSYEQYF	TGTGCCAGCTCACCAGTGGTTGGACAGAGCTCCTACGAGCAGTACTTC
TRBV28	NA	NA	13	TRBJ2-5	CASSFAGRETQYF	TGTGCCAGCAGTTTTGCAGGGAGGGAGACCCAGTACTTC
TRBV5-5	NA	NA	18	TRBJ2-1	CASSLSTRAMSSYNEQFF	TGTGCCAGCAGCTTGTCCACCCGGGCGATGAGCTCCTACAATGAGCAGTTCTTC
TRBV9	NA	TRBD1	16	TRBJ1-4	CASSVGQGATNEKLFF	TGTGCCAGCAGCGTTGGACAGGGGGCAACTAATGAAAAACTGTTTTTT
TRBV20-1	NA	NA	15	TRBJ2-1	CSARAKATTYNEQFF	TGCAGTGCTAGAGCGAAGGCAACCACTTACAATGAGCAGTTCTTC
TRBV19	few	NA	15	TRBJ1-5	CASSIARGVRQPQHF	TGTGCCAGTAGTATAGCCCGGGGGGTCCGGCAGCCCCAGCATTTT
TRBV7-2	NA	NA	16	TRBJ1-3	CASSLGQVHSGNTIYF	TGTGCCAGCAGCTTAGGGCAGGTACACTCTGGAAACACCATATATTTT
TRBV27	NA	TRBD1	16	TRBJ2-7	CASSYRGDRGSYEQYF	TGTGCCAGCAGTTATCGGGGGGACAGGGGGTCCTACGAGCAGTACTTC
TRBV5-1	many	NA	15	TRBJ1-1	CASSLGSSGGTEAFF	TGCGCCAGCAGCTTGGGGAGTAGCGGTGGCACTGAAGCTTTCTTT
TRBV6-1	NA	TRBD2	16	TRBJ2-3	CASSPAGASSTDTQYF	TGTGCCAGCTCCCCAGCGGGGGCATCTAGCACAGATACGCAGTATTTT